The 20 T cell receptor beta chains given below trace back to one sample, sequenced in a study of blood T cell repertoires in COVID-19. Produced via immunoSEQ multiplex PCR; TCRdb's table is partial and in-frame only. The table includes more than 65,000 clones, about four fifths detected once. The sample comprised peripheral blood. These receptors were collected from a woman of 80 years or more with active or convalescent COVID-19.

The chain employs TRBV7-9 and TRBJ1-2, with D perhaps TRBD1 (6 bases). Germline V gene sequence: CDR1 SEHNR, CDR2 FQNEAQ (reference sequence). Trimming removed 3 bases from V and 8 bases from J, with 22 bases in between. The CDR3 has 16 amino acids. CDR3 in amino acids: CASSLDSSGRVAGYTF. The CDR3 DNA reads TGTGCCAGCAGCTTGGACAGCTCCGGTAGGGTTGCCGGCTACACCTTC.

CDR3 region: CASNPPGGGPEQYF. The CDR3 DNA reads as TGTGCCAGCAATCCGCCGGGCGGGGGGCCGGAGCAGTACTTC. V gene TRBV2 combines with J gene TRBJ2-7; TRBD2 agrees at 8 bases. The length of the CDR3 is 14 residues. The J segment lost 7 bases and the V segment lost 7 bases, leaving 12 bases of the junction unmatched. Germline V gene lookup returns CDR1 SNHLY and CDR2 FYNNEI.

V gene TRBV5-6 combines with J gene TRBJ1-2, with D perhaps TRBD1 (5 bases). CDR1 and CDR2 (germline): SGHDT, YYEEEE. The CDR3 is 12 residues long. The V end lost 1 base, the J end lost 10 bases, and 11 bases lay between the germline ends. The CDR3 DNA reads TGTGCCAGCAGCTTGTTAGGGGCATCCTACACCTTC. This sequence encodes CASSLLGASYTF.

V and J are TRBV13 and TRBJ2-5; TRBD2 might be the D (7 bases). Trimming removed 3 bases at V and 5 bases at J, with 16 bases between. The CDR3 consists of 15 residues. Germline V gives CDR1 PRHDT, CDR2 FYEKMQ (reference sequence). CDR3 sequence reads: CASSLSGGMGETQYF. The CDR3 DNA reads as TGTGCCAGCAGCTTGTCGGGGGGCATGGGGGAGACCCAGTACTTC.

This sequence joins TRBV7-2 and TRBJ2-5; 7 nucleotides match TRBD1. The CDR3 loop spans 15 amino acids. V was pared by 5 bases and J by 2 bases, with 8 bases of the junction left unmatched. The V gene's germline CDR1 is SGHTA and CDR2 FQGNSA. Written as DNA, the CDR3 is TGTGCCAGCAGCCCCCAGACAGGGACGCAAGAGACCCAGTACTTC. Amino acids: CASSPQTGTQETQYF.

This clone was counted only a few times. The chain employs TRBV6-6 and TRBJ1-2, with D unresolved. The CDR3 consists of 14 residues. Trimming removed 0 bases from V and 4 bases from J, with 9 bases in between. CDR1 is MNHNY and CDR2 is SVGAGI in the germline V gene (reference sequence). The CDR3 is CASSYSRDTYGYTF. The CDR3 DNA sequence: TGTGCCAGCAGTTACTCGCGGGATACCTATGGCTACACCTTC.

V and J are TRBV27 and TRBJ2-5, with 12 bases identical to TRBD2. There are 16 residues in the CDR3. CDR1 is MNHEY and CDR2 is SMNVEV in the germline V gene (reference sequence). Trimming cost V 2 bases and J 5 bases; bases outside gene matches: 6. The CDR3 sequence: CASSLILAGGRETQYF. CDR3 sequence (DNA): TGTGCCAGCAGTTTAATACTAGCGGGGGGCAGGGAGACCCAGTACTTC.

The rearrangement joins TRBV7-8 to TRBJ2-1; 11 bases map to TRBD2. CDR1 and CDR2 from the germline V gene are SGHVS and FQNEAQ. Trimming cost V 2 bases and J 5 bases; bases outside gene matches: 2. This CDR3 is built from 15 residues. In DNA, the CDR3 is TGTGCCAGCAGCTTACTAGCGGGGGGCAACAATGAGCAGTTCTTC. This codes for CASSLLAGGNNEQFF.

The rearrangement links TRBV7-9 to TRBJ1-3; no definite D call. Between the trimmed V and J ends, which lost 4 bases and 0 bases, there was a span of 7 bases. The CDR3 runs 14 residues. Germline V lookup: CDR1 SEHNR, CDR2 FQNEAQ (reference sequence). CDR3 sequence reads: CASSSLRSGNTIYF. The CDR3 DNA sequence: TGTGCCAGCAGCTCACTGCGCTCTGGAAACACCATATATTTT.

V usage is TRBV30 and J usage is TRBJ2-7; 7 positions agree with TRBD1. V was pared by 5 bases and J by 6 bases, with 7 bases of the junction left unmatched. Germline-derived CDR1 and CDR2 are GTSNPN and SVGIG (reference sequence). The CDR3 contains 12 residues. DNA of the CDR3: TGTGCCTGGGGGACAGACATCCTCGAGCAGTACTTC. Protein sequence: CAWGTDILEQYF.

V is TRBV18 and J is TRBJ2-3, with a possible D match to TRBD1 (5 bases). Germline-derived CDR1 and CDR2 are KGHSH and LQKENI. Trimming removed 0 bases from V and 2 bases from J, with 9 bases in between. This CDR3 comprises 15 residues. The CDR3 region is CASSPPSTDTDTQYF. The CDR3 bases are TGTGCCAGCTCACCACCGTCGACAGACACAGATACGCAGTATTTT.

The gene calls are TRBV30 and TRBJ1-3; no clear D. The CDR3 extends over 13 amino acids. Germline V gene data show CDR1 as GTSNPN and CDR2 as SVGIG (reference sequence). V lost 2 bases, J lost 0 bases, and 5 bases lay in between. The CDR3 protein is CAWSTSSGNTIYF. CDR3 nucleotide sequence: TGTGCCTGGAGTACGAGCTCTGGAAACACCATATATTTT.

This clone was counted a few times. The chain recombines TRBV5-4 with TRBJ1-6; 7 bases match TRBD1. This CDR3 has 15 residues. Germline values: CDR1 SGHNT, CDR2 YYREEE (reference sequence). V trimming: 1 base; J trimming: 6 bases; junction bases outside the gene matches: 4. In nucleotides, the CDR3 is TGTGCCAGCAGCTTGAGGACAGGTGGTAATTCACCCCTCCACTTT. Encoded protein: CASSLRTGGNSPLHF. The whole variable domain, filled in from reference TRBV5-4 and TRBJ1-6, reads ETGVTQSPTHLIKTRGQQVTLRCSSQSGHNTVSWYQQALGQGPQFIFQYYREEENGRGNFPPRFSGLQFPNYSSELNVNALELDDSALYLCASSLRTGGNSPLHFGNGTRLTVT.

The genes are TRBV7-2 and TRBJ1-2; tentatively, D is TRBD1 (5 bases). V lost 2 bases and J lost 3, with 7 bases in between. The CDR3 runs to 13 residues. In germline, CDR1 is SGHTA, CDR2 FQGNSA. CDR3 loop: CASSLRRDYGYTF. The CDR3 region has the DNA TGTGCCAGCAGCTTACGCAGGGACTATGGCTACACCTTC.

The chain has TRBV15 and TRBJ2-7; no firm D call. The length of the CDR3 is 11 residues. Per the germline V gene, CDR1 is LNHNV and CDR2 is YYDKDF (reference sequence). The V end was cut by 1 base, the J end by 6 bases, with 4 bases between. CDR3 bases: TGTGCCACCAGCAGAGCCGGCGAGCAGTACTTC. Translated: CATSRAGEQYF. Based on the CDR3 plus reference TRBV15 and TRBJ2-7, the full variable domain is DAMVIQNPRYQVTQFGKPVTLSCSQTLNHNVMYWYQQKSSQAPKLLFHYYDKDFNNEADTPDNFQSRRPNTSFCFLDIRSPGLGDTAMYLCATSRAGEQYFGPGTRLTVT.

The chain joins TRBV10-3 to TRBJ2-1; 8 positions match TRBD1. J was trimmed by 3 bases and V by 6 bases; bases with no gene match: 7. There are 15 residues in the CDR3. The germline V gene has CDR1 ENHRY and CDR2 SYGVKD. DNA for the CDR3: TGTGCCATCAGAAACCAGGGACAGGACTACAATGAGCAGTTCTTC. This translates into CAIRNQGQDYNEQFF.

This clone was detected only once. The V gene is TRBV21-1, the J gene TRBJ2-5; the table's D call of TRBD1 was not tested on the DNA. TRBV21-1 represents a pseudogene. This CDR3 region has 17 residues. Written as DNA, the CDR3 is TGTGCCAGCAGCAAATTTTCCCAGAGGGGGTTACAAGAGACCCAGTACTTC. Residues: CASSKFSQRGLQETQYF.

This clone was seen just once. The chain employs TRBV27 and TRBJ1-1; perhaps TRBD1 as D (5 bases). V shed 0 bases and J shed 1 base, with 9 bases lying between them. Germline CDR1 is MNHEY and CDR2 is SMNVEV (reference sequence). This CDR3 spans 15 amino acids. CDR3 bases: TGTGCCAGCAGTTTATCAGGGGAGGGGAACACTGAAGCTTTCTTT. Protein: CASSLSGEGNTEAFF.

This chain joins TRBV4-1 and TRBJ1-6, with TRBD1 identical over 9 bases. This CDR3 contains 17 residues. The V gene end was trimmed by 3 bases and the J gene end by 7 bases; junction bases not matched to a gene: 10. Germline V gene sequence: CDR1 MGHRA, CDR2 YSYEKL. CDR3 nucleotide sequence: TGCGCCAGCAGCCACCTTACAGCCGGGACAGGGAATTCACCCCTCCACTTT. Encoded protein: CASSHLTAGTGNSPLHF.

DNA for the CDR3: TGTGCCAGCAGCTTGGCCGGCAGGGGCAATGAGCAGTTCTTC. As protein: CASSLAGRGNEQFF. V is TRBV5-5 and J is TRBJ2-1, with D perhaps matching TRBD1 (6 bases). Trimming pared 0 bases from V and 6 bases from J, leaving 10 bases between. This CDR3 is built from 14 residues. Germline V lookup: CDR1 SGHKS, CDR2 YYEKEE (reference sequence).